The source of this T cell receptor (beta chain) is a study of cytomegalovirus exposure and HLA in healthy donors. About the study: A prior analysis found roughly 110 million unique TCR beta sequences from around 180 million T cells. Study outcomes and limitations: Across donors, most TCRs were seen rarely, yet some public ones were widespread. Per a prior analysis, the majority of TCR beta V segments were productive roughly 90% or roughly 30% of the time.

A multiplex PCR was run with 60 Vbeta primers and 13 Jbeta primers. Method: immunoSEQ multiplex PCR; TCRdb's copy keeps in-frame clones and lacks some. The data contain 120,000 or so clones, around 79% of them singletons. Details on this clone: No antigen is known for it.

This CDR3 contains 16 residues. Germline V gene data show CDR1 as MGHRA and CDR2 as YSYEKL. The trim removed 0 bases at V and 4 bases at J, leaving 9 bases unmatched. The sequence derives from a woman aged 40 to 50 in good health and CMV-seronegative. Source material: PBMCs. The rearrangement joins TRBV4-1 to TRBJ2-7; TRBD2 aligns across 7 bases. The CDR3, as DNA: TGCGCCAGCAGCCAAGATTTCCCGCGGGAGTTTTACGAGCAGTACTTC. This sequence encodes CASSQDFPREFYEQYF.